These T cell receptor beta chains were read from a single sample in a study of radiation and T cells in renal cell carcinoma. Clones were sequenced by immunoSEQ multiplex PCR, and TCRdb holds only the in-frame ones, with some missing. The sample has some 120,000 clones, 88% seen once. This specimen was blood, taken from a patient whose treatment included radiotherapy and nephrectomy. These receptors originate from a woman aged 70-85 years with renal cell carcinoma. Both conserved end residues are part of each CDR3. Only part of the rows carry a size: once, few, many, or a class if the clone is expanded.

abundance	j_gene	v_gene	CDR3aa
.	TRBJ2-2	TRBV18	CASSPLPQGNRDTGELFF
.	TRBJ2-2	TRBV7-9	CASTLSVLGTGELFF
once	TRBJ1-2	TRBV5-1	CASSLGQGGYGYTF
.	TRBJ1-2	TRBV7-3	CASSLTGKANYGYTF
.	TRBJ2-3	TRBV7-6	CASSLGLAGDTQYF
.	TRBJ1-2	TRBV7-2	CASSLGDRVSNYGYTF
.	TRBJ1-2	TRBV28	CASTLGTVNYGYTF
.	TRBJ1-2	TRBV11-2	CASSPTGYGYTF
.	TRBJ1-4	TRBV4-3	CASSQGSGTNEKLFF
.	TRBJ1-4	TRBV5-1	CASSLGQVEKLFF
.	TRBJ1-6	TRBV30	CAWSIQSFYNSPLHF
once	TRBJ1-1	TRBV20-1	CSASGNTEAFF
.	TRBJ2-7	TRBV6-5	CASSRGEGYEQYF
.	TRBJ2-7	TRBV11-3	CASSLVGGKGYEQYF
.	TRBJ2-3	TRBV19	CASSTPWRSTDTQYF